The rows below give T cell receptor beta chains drawn from one sample of a study of blood T cell repertoires in COVID-19. Data came from immunoSEQ multiplex PCR; TCRdb stores just in-frame clones and leaves some out. The sample records roughly 200,000 clones, 70% to 90% being singletons. The sequencing sample was made of PBMCs or T cells enriched from blood (not recorded which). The receptor set was obtained from a man between 25 and 39 years old who had recovered from COVID-19. Both conserved end residues are part of each CDR3. Clone size is not always given. Where it is, it says once, few, many or a class for expanded clones.

few,TRBV27,CASSLDRPYNSPLHF
few,TRBV19,CASSIGTGEAGVGVDEQFF
-,TRBV19,CASSMTGVYSIQYF
-,TRBV9,CASSPRGGNNEKLFF
-,TRBV7-8,CASSRGTGSYEQYF
-,TRBV19,CASSTAQQGTYEQYF
-,TRBV6-2/TRBV6-3,CASSYGQVINTEAFF
-,TRBV3-1/TRBV3-2,CASSPRTSGGADEQFF
-,TRBV4-3,CASSQETSGGDEQYF
-,TRBV13,CASRGMFGQGATGELFF
-,TRBV3-1/TRBV3-2,CASSPRLAVNSYNEQFF
once,TRBV28,CASAGTVGNQPQHF
-,TRBV27,CASSFRGVGANVLTF
-,TRBV6-5,CASSYSKTGKQETQYF
once,TRBV12-5,CASGLRGTGANVLTF
-,TRBV6-5,CASSYSRGNYGYTF
few,TRBV7-9,CASSLTGTGGPGETQYF